Listed below are T cell receptor beta chains from one sample, sequenced in a study of cytomegalovirus exposure and HLA in healthy donors. Data came from immunoSEQ multiplex PCR; TCRdb stores just in-frame clones and leaves some out. Counted here are roughly 75,000 clones, roughly 94% occurring once; the ten biggest clones make up around 1.5%. Sequences were obtained from PBMCs. Receptors were obtained from a man in his late teens or twenties in good health and CMV-seropositive. CDR3s include the opening cysteine and the closing phenylalanine or tryptophan. The order of the fields is J gene, D gene, clone size, V gene, CDR3 DNA, CDR3 protein. The D gene is left open where the match is weak. Some rows mark clone size as missing; the rest say once, few, many or name a class of expanded clone.

TRBJ1-1,NA,once,TRBV10-1,TGCGCCAGCCGCAGCCCCCACCCGGACTTGAACACTGAAGCTTTCTTT,CASRSPHPDLNTEAFF
TRBJ1-2,NA,NA,TRBV30,TGTGCCTGGAACACCGGAGGATATGGCTACACCTTC,CAWNTGGYGYTF
TRBJ2-2,TRBD2,NA,TRBV7-2,TGTGTAGGGCGGGAGGCCTCGAACACCGGGGAGCTGTTTTTT,CVGREASNTGELFF
TRBJ1-4,TRBD1,NA,TRBV19,TGTGCCAGTACCTTGGGGACAGCTAATGGCAAACTGTTTTTT,CASTLGTANGKLFF
TRBJ2-1,TRBD2,few,TRBV28,TGTGCCAGCAGTTTGCCTAGCGGGAGCTCCTACAATGAGCAGTTCTTC,CASSLPSGSSYNEQFF
TRBJ2-7,TRBD2,NA,TRBV20-1,TGCAGTGCTTGGACTAGCTGGGGGCAGTACTTC,CSAWTSWGQYF
TRBJ1-4,NA,NA,TRBV18,TGTGCCAGCTCACCACAGGCCAGGGGAGGGGACGAAAAACTGTTTTTT,CASSPQARGGDEKLFF
TRBJ1-3,NA,NA,TRBV9,TGTGCCAGCAGCGTAGGAGGCAGCAATGGAAACACCATATATTTT,CASSVGGSNGNTIYF
TRBJ2-7,NA,NA,TRBV5-1,TGCGCCAGCAGCTTGGGAACACAGGGCCCCTACGAGCAGTACTTC,CASSLGTQGPYEQYF
TRBJ2-2,TRBD1,NA,TRBV2,TGTGCCATCCCAAGAGGGACAGGGTACACCGGGGAGCTGTTTTTT,CAIPRGTGYTGELFF
TRBJ2-5,NA,NA,TRBV15,TGTGCCACCAGCAGAGATCTTATGGGGGGAAGGGTAGAGACCCAGTACTTC,CATSRDLMGGRVETQYF
TRBJ1-5,NA,NA,TRBV27,TGTGCCAGCAGTCTGGTTAGAAATCAGCCCCAGCATTTT,CASSLVRNQPQHF
TRBJ1-2,NA,NA,TRBV5-5,TGTGCCAGCACCCTATGGGGACACGAATATGGCTACACCTTC,CASTLWGHEYGYTF
TRBJ1-1,TRBD1,NA,TRBV7-3,TGTGCCAGCAGCTTAGTAGGACAGGGAGACACTGAAGCTTTCTTT,CASSLVGQGDTEAFF
TRBJ2-7,NA,NA,TRBV6-6,TGTGCCAGCAGTCCAGTGGACAGTGGTGCCTACGAGCAGTACTTC,CASSPVDSGAYEQYF
TRBJ2-7,TRBD1,NA,TRBV2,TGTGCCAGCAGCCGGGACAGAGGATCCGAGCAGTACTTC,CASSRDRGSEQYF
TRBJ1-2,TRBD1,NA,TRBV27,TGTGCCAGCAGTTTCCAGGGGGCGAACGGGGTTGGCTACACCTTC,CASSFQGANGVGYTF
TRBJ1-5,NA,NA,TRBV30,TGTGCCTGGAGTGGGCAGGGCGCTCAGCCCCAGCATTTT,CAWSGQGAQPQHF
TRBJ2-3,NA,NA,TRBV27,TGTGCCAGCAGTTCACACTCAGGGGATACGCAGTATTTT,CASSSHSGDTQYF
TRBJ2-7,NA,NA,TRBV28,TGTGCCAGCAGTTTGCCCCAGGGTAAGCTTCTACGAGAGCAGTACTTC,CASSLPQGKLLREQYF
TRBJ2-7,NA,NA,TRBV6-5,TGTGCCAGCAGTTACTCGACACAGGTCTACGAGCAGTACTTC,CASSYSTQVYEQYF
TRBJ1-2,TRBD1,NA,TRBV7-2,TGTGCCAGCAGCTTAGGTCCCTTCGGGACAGGGGGTGGCTACACCTTC,CASSLGPFGTGGGYTF
TRBJ2-7,NA,NA,TRBV6-1,TGTGCCAGCAGTGAAGCCCGACTCCCGGGGAGCTACGAGCAGTACTTC,CASSEARLPGSYEQYF
TRBJ2-1,TRBD2,NA,TRBV2,TGTGCCAGCACCCTTAGCGGGAGAGGGCTTGAGCAGTTCTTC,CASTLSGRGLEQFF
TRBJ2-7,NA,NA,TRBV6-5,TGTGCCAGCAGTGCCTACAGGGCCCACGAGCAGTACTTC,CASSAYRAHEQYF
TRBJ1-3,NA,NA,TRBV19,TGTGCCAGTAGTAGGGGACACTCCTCTGGAAACACCATATATTTT,CASSRGHSSGNTIYF
TRBJ2-3,NA,NA,TRBV5-1,TGCGCCAGCAGCTTACTAGCAAATCAAGATACGCAGTATTTT,CASSLLANQDTQYF
TRBJ1-4,TRBD1,NA,TRBV20-1,TGCAGTGCTAGAAGGGACAGGGAGGTTTTT,CSARRDREVF
TRBJ1-4,NA,NA,TRBV25-1,TGTGCCAGCAGTTTGGGGGCGGACGAAAAACTGTTTTTT,CASSLGADEKLFF
TRBJ1-3,NA,NA,TRBV4-2,TGTGCCAGCAGCCAAGATCCCGCAGGGATTGGAAACACCATATATTTT,CASSQDPAGIGNTIYF
TRBJ2-3,TRBD1,NA,TRBV10-3,TGTGCCATCAGGTGGGACAGGACTAGCACAGATACGCAGTATTTT,CAIRWDRTSTDTQYF
TRBJ2-7,TRBD2,NA,TRBV6-4,TGTGCCAGCAGTGACCCTAAGGGATTAGCGGGTTCCGAGCAGTACTTC,CASSDPKGLAGSEQYF
TRBJ2-1,NA,NA,TRBV28,TGTGCCAGCAAAGAACCTAGGGGCTCCTACAATGAGCAGTTCTTC,CASKEPRGSYNEQFF
TRBJ1-6,NA,NA,TRBV5-8,TGTGCCAGCAGCCCACCCCGGAATTCACCCCTCCACTTT,CASSPPRNSPLHF
TRBJ1-6,TRBD1,NA,TRBV18,TGTGCCAGCTCACCTGTGACAGGGGGAAGTGGACCCCTCCACTTT,CASSPVTGGSGPLHF
TRBJ1-4,NA,NA,TRBV28,TGTGCCAGCAGTTCCGGGGGTCTTAATGAAAAACTGTTTTTT,CASSSGGLNEKLFF
TRBJ2-7,NA,NA,TRBV9,TGTGCCAGCAGCGTAGAGGGACTCTCCTACGAGCAGTACTTC,CASSVEGLSYEQYF
TRBJ1-2,TRBD1,NA,TRBV5-1,TGCGCCAGCAGCCCCGGGACAGGGCCGGACTATGGCTACACCTTC,CASSPGTGPDYGYTF
TRBJ2-5,TRBD2,NA,TRBV7-9,TGTGCCAGCAGCCTTAATAGCGGGGGCCCAAACCAAGAGACCCAGTACTTC,CASSLNSGGPNQETQYF
TRBJ1-3,NA,NA,TRBV10-3,TGTGCCATCAGTGAGTCGAAAGGACTAACTGGAAACACCATATATTTT,CAISESKGLTGNTIYF
TRBJ1-5,NA,few,TRBV20-1,TGCAGTGTGGGGGGGAATCAGCCCCAGCATTTT,CSVGGNQPQHF
TRBJ2-7,TRBD1,once,TRBV27,TGTGCCAGCAGTGCCGGGACAGGGGGTTACGAGCAGTACTTC,CASSAGTGGYEQYF
TRBJ1-3,NA,NA,TRBV6-5,TGTGCCAGCAGTTATCGGCAGGGCTCTGGAAACACCATATATTTT,CASSYRQGSGNTIYF
TRBJ2-3,NA,NA,TRBV10-3,TGTGCCATCAGTGAGAGGCAGGGCCTCACAGATACGCAGTATTTT,CAISERQGLTDTQYF
TRBJ2-6,NA,NA,TRBV14,TGTGCCAGCAGCCAAGCAGGACAGCCCCTTAGCGCCAACGTCCTGACTTTC,CASSQAGQPLSANVLTF
TRBJ2-1,NA,NA,TRBV7-3,TGTGCCAGCAGCTTATTCCGGGGGGCATCCTACAATGAGCAGTTCTTC,CASSLFRGASYNEQFF
TRBJ2-7,NA,NA,TRBV6-5,TGTGCCAGCAGTTACTCGGCAGGGGGGCCGTACGAGCAGTACTTC,CASSYSAGGPYEQYF
TRBJ1-5,NA,NA,TRBV6-5,TGTGCCAGCAGCCATAGCAGGGAACGGGAGCCCCAGCATTTT,CASSHSREREPQHF
TRBJ1-4,TRBD1,NA,TRBV16,TGTGCCAGCAGCCACGGGGGACAGGGGGCAGCAAAACTGTTTTTT,CASSHGGQGAAKLFF
TRBJ1-2,NA,NA,TRBV19,TGTGCCAGTAGTGCCCTTCGGGGGTATGGCTACACCTTC,CASSALRGYGYTF
TRBJ2-5,TRBD2,NA,TRBV5-1,TGCGCCAGCAGCTACGGGACTAGTAAAGAGACCCAGTACTTC,CASSYGTSKETQYF
TRBJ2-1,TRBD2,NA,TRBV6-1,TGTGCCAGCAGTGAACTGGGGGGGTTGGCATACAATGAGCAGTTCTTC,CASSELGGLAYNEQFF
TRBJ2-1,TRBD2,NA,TRBV10-3,TGTGCCTCACGAGGTAGCGGGGGTAACTATGAGCAGTTCTTC,CASRGSGGNYEQFF
TRBJ2-5,TRBD2,NA,TRBV10-2,TGCGCCAGCAGTGAGGTAGCGGGGGGCCGGGAGACCCAGTACTTC,CASSEVAGGRETQYF
TRBJ2-7,TRBD2,NA,TRBV6-5,TGTGCCAGCAGTTACGGACTAGCGGGAGGAGTCTACGAGCAGTACTTC,CASSYGLAGGVYEQYF